Described below is a single TCR beta chain sequence and its context. This specimen comes from a study of T cells in Graves' hyperthyroidism and ophthalmopathy. TCR beta CDR3 region amplification was performed from RNA transcripts. Using the HTBI primer set, a first-round RT-PCR was run on the TCR CDR3. MiXCR, applied by TCRdb to the multiplex PCR reads, yields one record per CDR3 protein. The sample lists hundreds of thousands of distinct CDR3 sequences; around 20% were seen once. Thyroid ultrasound, orbital computed tomography, clinical symptoms, and serum thyroxine and TRAb underpinned diagnoses. V lost 3 bases, J lost 7 bases, and 11 bases lay in between. This CDR3 has 13 residues.

The rearrangement links TRBV12-3 or TRBV12-4 to TRBJ2-3; the D gene is possibly TRBD1 (5 bases). This receptor was identified in a woman between 50 and 59 years old with Graves' hyperthyroidism that later progressed to Graves' ophthalmopathy. Sequencing was carried out using blood. CDR3 region: CASSFPGLYTQYF. CDR3 nucleotides: TGTGCCAGCAGTTTCCCAGGGCTTTATACGCAGTATTTT.